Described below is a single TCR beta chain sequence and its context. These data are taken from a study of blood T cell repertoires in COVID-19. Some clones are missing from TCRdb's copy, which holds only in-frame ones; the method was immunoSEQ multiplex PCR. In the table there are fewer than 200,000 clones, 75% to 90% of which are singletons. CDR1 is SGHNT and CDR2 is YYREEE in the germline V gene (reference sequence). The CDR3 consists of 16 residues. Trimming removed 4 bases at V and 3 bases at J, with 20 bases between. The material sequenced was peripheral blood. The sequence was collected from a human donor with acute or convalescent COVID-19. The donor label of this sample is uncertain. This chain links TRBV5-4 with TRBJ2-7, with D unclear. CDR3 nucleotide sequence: TGTGCCAGCAGCCCCAGCGATGGCCGAGTTGACTACGAGCAGTACTTC. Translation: CASSPSDGRVDYEQYF. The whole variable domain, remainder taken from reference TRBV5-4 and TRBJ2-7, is ETGVTQSPTHLIKTRGQQVTLRCSSQSGHNTVSWYQQALGQGPQFIFQYYREEENGRGNFPPRFSGLQFPNYSSELNVNALELDDSALYLCASSPSDGRVDYEQYFGPGTRLTVT.